Detailed here is one TCR beta chain. Its specificity is not known. Negative isolation yielded CD8+ and CD4+ T cells; FACS enriched TEMRA cells. The sample belongs to a study of CD8 T cells in Susac syndrome. Study at large: Active disease was present in about 6 of the sequenced Susac syndrome patients, whereas under 10 of them were in remission.

Points from the study as a whole: The study conceded that its TCR sequencing and HLA analysis involved relatively few individuals.

cDNA came from roughly 0.53 to 1 ug RNA primed by random hexamers. TCRdb re-called the immunoSEQ multiplex PCR reads through MiXCR, storing one row per CDR3 protein. Of 200,000 or so distinct CDR3 sequences in the sample, 95% were seen once. Sequences were obtained from CD8+ T cells from PBMCs. The origin of this receptor is a human donor with Susac syndrome.

The DNA of the CDR3 is TGTGCCAGCAGCTCTTTAGGACAGGGAATCTACGAGCAGTACTTC. Amino acid sequence: CASSSLGQGIYEQYF. The V gene is TRBV7-6, the J gene TRBJ2-7, with 8 positions matching TRBD1. J gave up 3 bases and V 4 bases, and 8 bases lay outside the gene matches. CDR1 and CDR2 from the germline V gene are SGHVS and FNYEAQ. This CDR3 spans 15 amino acids. The whole variable domain, remainder taken from reference TRBV7-6 and TRBJ2-7, is GAGVSQSPRYKVTKRGQDVALRCDPISGHVSLYWYRQALGQGPEFLTYFNYEAQQDKSGLPNDRFSAERPEGSISTLTIQRTEQRDSAMYRCASSSLGQGIYEQYFGPGTRLTVT.